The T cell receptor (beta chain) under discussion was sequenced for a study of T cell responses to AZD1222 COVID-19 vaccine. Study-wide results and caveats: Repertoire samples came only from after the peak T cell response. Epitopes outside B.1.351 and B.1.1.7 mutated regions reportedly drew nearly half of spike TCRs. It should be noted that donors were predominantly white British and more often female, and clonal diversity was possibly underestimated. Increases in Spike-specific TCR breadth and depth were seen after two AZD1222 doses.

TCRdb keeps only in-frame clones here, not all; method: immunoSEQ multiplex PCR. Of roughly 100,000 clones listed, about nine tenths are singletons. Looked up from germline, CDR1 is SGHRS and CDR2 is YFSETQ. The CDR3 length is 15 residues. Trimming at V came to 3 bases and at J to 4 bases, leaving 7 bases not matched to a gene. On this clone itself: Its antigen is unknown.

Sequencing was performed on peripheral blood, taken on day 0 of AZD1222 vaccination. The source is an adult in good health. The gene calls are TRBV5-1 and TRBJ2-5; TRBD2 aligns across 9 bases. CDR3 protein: CASSWGSGGRETQYF. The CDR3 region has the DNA TGCGCCAGCAGCTGGGGTAGCGGGGGCCGAGAGACCCAGTACTTC.